This is a list of T cell receptor beta chains from one sample in a study of blood T cell repertoires in COVID-19. Some clones are missing from TCRdb's copy, which holds only in-frame ones; the method was immunoSEQ multiplex PCR. The data contain 180,000 or so clones, less than 85% of them singletons. Sequencing was performed on peripheral blood. The receptor set was obtained from a middle-aged man who had recovered from COVID-19. Each CDR3 is given with its conserved first and last residue. The D gene is left open where the match is weak. Some rows have no size entry. The others give once, few or many, or a class for an expanded clone.

>TRBJ1-2|TRBV5-1|.|.
CASSLGGGYYGYTF
TGCGCCAGCAGCTTGGGCGGCGGGTACTATGGCTACACCTTC
>TRBJ2-3|TRBV5-1|once|.
CASKINRDITDTQYF
TGCGCCAGCAAGATTAACCGGGACATCACAGATACGCAGTATTTT
>TRBJ1-2|TRBV6-5|.|TRBD1
CASTRGGTGYGYTF
TGTGCCAGCACCCGAGGGGGGACAGGGTATGGCTACACCTTC
>TRBJ2-3|TRBV10-3|.|.
CAMGGPPTDTQYF
TGTGCCATGGGGGGGCCCCCCACAGATACGCAGTATTTT
>TRBJ2-7|TRBV28|.|.
CASSSLNPSLYEQYF
TGTGCCAGCAGTAGCCTGAACCCAAGCCTCTACGAGCAGTACTTC
>TRBJ2-7|TRBV6-5|once|.
CASSYSAIHYEQYF
TGTGCCAGCAGTTACTCCGCGATCCACTACGAGCAGTACTTC
>TRBJ2-1|TRBV3-1/TRBV3-2|once|TRBD2
CASSKEFRASGRGDEQFF
TGTGCCAGCTCGAAGGAATTCAGGGCTAGCGGGAGAGGCGATGAGCAGTTCTTC
>TRBJ2-7|TRBV9|.|.
CASSVDSSYEQYF
TGTGCCAGCAGCGTAGACAGCTCCTACGAGCAGTACTTC
>TRBJ1-3|TRBV10-3|.|TRBD1
CAISGRTGGSGNTIYF
TGTGCCATCAGTGGGAGGACAGGGGGTTCTGGAAACACCATATATTTT
>TRBJ2-7|TRBV5-8|.|TRBD2
CASSLREARSYEQYF
TGTGCCAGCAGCTTGCGGGAGGCTCGATCCTACGAGCAGTACTTC
>TRBJ1-4|TRBV3-1/TRBV3-2|.|.
CASSQGRGGTNEKLFF
TGTGCCAGCAGCCAGGGGAGAGGGGGTACTAATGAAAAACTGTTTTTT
>TRBJ1-3|TRBV5-6|few|.
CASSFRLGGTIYF
TGTGCCAGCAGCTTTAGATTGGGAGGCACCATATATTTT
>TRBJ1-6|TRBV27|.|.
CASSPLGASPLHF
TGTGCCAGCAGTCCGCTAGGGGCTTCACCCCTCCACTTT
>TRBJ2-6|TRBV14|.|.
CASSPRDSGANVLTF
TGTGCCAGCAGCCCTAGAGACTCTGGGGCCAACGTCCTGACTTTC
>TRBJ2-5|TRBV24-1|.|.
CAVARHAQETQYF
TGTGCCGTAGCGAGACACGCACAAGAGACCCAGTACTTC
>TRBJ2-1|TRBV11-2|.|TRBD2
CASSIGTSGISGQFF
TGTGCCAGCAGCATCGGGACTAGCGGGATATCAGGGCAGTTCTTC
>TRBJ2-1|TRBV5-6|.|TRBD2
CASSLAGDVLTEQFF
TGTGCCAGCAGCCTAGCGGGAGACGTCCTCACTGAGCAGTTCTTC
>TRBJ1-1|TRBV15|.|.
CATSRDLGTVNTEAFF
TGTGCCACCAGCAGAGATCTTGGCACAGTGAACACTGAAGCTTTCTTT
>TRBJ2-1|TRBV7-7|.|TRBD2
CASSLGLADYNEQFF
TGTGCCAGCAGCTTAGGGCTAGCGGACTACAATGAGCAGTTCTTC
>TRBJ1-2|TRBV29-1|.|.
CSATGGQGGYGYTF
TGCAGCGCCACGGGTGGGCAGGGAGGCTATGGCTACACCTTC
>TRBJ2-5|TRBV24-1|.|TRBD1
CATSDQQGVSLETQYF
TGTGCCACCAGTGATCAACAGGGGGTATCACTAGAGACCCAGTACTTC
>TRBJ2-1|TRBV9|.|TRBD2
CASSVSGLAGQIVYNEQFF
TGTGCCAGCAGCGTAAGCGGACTAGCGGGACAAATTGTCTACAATGAGCAGTTCTTC
>TRBJ1-4|TRBV27|.|TRBD1
CASSVPGQGEKLFF
TGTGCCAGCAGTGTCCCGGGACAGGGGGAAAAACTGTTTTTT
>TRBJ2-1|TRBV29-1|.|TRBD2
CSVSGLAGAVNEQFF
TGCAGCGTGTCCGGACTAGCGGGAGCGGTAAATGAGCAGTTCTTC
>TRBJ2-7|TRBV5-1|.|TRBD2
CASSPQAGGQSYEQYF
TGCGCCAGCAGCCCACAAGCGGGAGGTCAATCCTACGAGCAGTACTTC
>TRBJ2-3|TRBV11-2|.|.
CASSLERGTDTQYF
TGTGCCAGCAGCTTAGAACGGGGCACAGATACGCAGTATTTT
>TRBJ1-5|TRBV29-1|.|TRBD1
CSARTGDEPQHF
TGCAGCGCCCGGACAGGGGATGAGCCCCAGCATTTT
>TRBJ1-1|TRBV7-3|.|.
CASGLQGDTEAFF
TGTGCCAGCGGCCTACAGGGAGACACTGAAGCTTTCTTT
>TRBJ1-4|TRBV3-1/TRBV3-2|many|.
CASSLGASYNEKLFF
TGTGCCAGCAGCCTAGGGGCATCCTATAATGAAAAACTGTTTTTT
>TRBJ1-6|TRBV6-2/TRBV6-3|once|.
CASSYSIIWRLRGNSPLHF
TGTGCCAGCAGTTACTCGATAATTTGGCGCCTAAGGGGTAATTCACCCCTCCACTTT
>TRBJ2-7|TRBV5-4|.|TRBD1
CASSLGGQGVYEQYF
TGTGCCAGCAGCTTGGGGGGACAGGGAGTCTACGAGCAGTACTTC
>TRBJ1-6|TRBV5-4|.|TRBD1
CASSPGQPNSPLHF
TGTGCCAGCAGTCCGGGACAGCCTAATTCACCCCTCCACTTT
>TRBJ2-1|TRBV11-2|.|.
CASSLLGAGPYNEQFF
TGTGCCAGCAGCTTATTGGGGGCTGGGCCCTACAATGAGCAGTTCTTC
>TRBJ1-5|TRBV2|few|.
CASRDNSNQPQHF
TGTGCCAGCAGGGACAATAGCAATCAGCCCCAGCATTTT
>TRBJ1-1|TRBV3-1/TRBV3-2|.|.
CASSHGETGAFF
TGTGCCAGCAGCCATGGAGAGACCGGAGCTTTCTTT
>TRBJ1-4|TRBV5-6|.|.
CASSRRRVEKLFF
TGTGCCAGCAGTCGGAGAAGAGTTGAAAAACTGTTTTTT
>TRBJ2-7|TRBV7-9|.|TRBD1
CAGTGTGLYEQYF
TGTGCCGGGACCGGGACAGGGCTATACGAGCAGTACTTC
>TRBJ2-3|TRBV19|once|.
CASSIGRVGDTQYF
TGTGCCAGTAGTATTGGCAGGGTTGGGGATACGCAGTATTTT
>TRBJ2-1|TRBV29-1|.|.
CSTILALKHNEQFF
TGCAGCACCATTCTAGCCCTCAAGCACAATGAGCAGTTCTTC
>TRBJ1-5|TRBV28|.|.
CASSLRGTGQPQHF
TGTGCCAGCAGTTTGCGGGGGACGGGTCAGCCCCAGCATTTT
>TRBJ2-7|TRBV18|few|.
CASSPRFELAAEQYF
TGTGCCAGCTCACCAAGGTTTGAGCTAGCCGCCGAGCAGTACTTC
>TRBJ2-1|TRBV28|.|TRBD1
CASSPGTDSSYNEQFF
TGTGCCAGCAGTCCCGGGACAGACAGCTCCTACAATGAGCAGTTCTTC
>TRBJ1-2|TRBV28|.|TRBD1
CASTPQGGNYGYTF
TGTGCCAGCACCCCACAGGGGGGCAACTATGGCTACACCTTC
>TRBJ1-1|TRBV4-1|.|.
CASSQGQILNTEAFF
TGCGCCAGCAGCCAAGGACAGATACTGAACACTGAAGCTTTCTTT
>TRBJ2-3|TRBV18|.|.
CASSPTLPGIKTDTQYF
TGTGCCAGCTCACCGACCTTACCAGGGATTAAAACAGATACGCAGTATTTT
>TRBJ2-3|TRBV30|.|TRBD1
CAFSRDRVPWLSTDTQYF
TGTGCCTTCTCCCGGGACAGGGTCCCCTGGTTAAGCACAGATACGCAGTATTTT
>TRBJ1-1|TRBV12-3/TRBV12-4|.|TRBD1
CASRRGPGTEAFF
TGTGCCAGCAGGAGGGGGCCCGGCACTGAAGCTTTCTTT
>TRBJ1-2|TRBV5-6|.|.
CASSGYISRSYGYTF
TGTGCCAGCAGCGGGTACATAAGCCGGAGTTATGGCTACACCTTC
>TRBJ2-7|TRBV19|.|TRBD1
CASSIGGQGTYEQYF
TGTGCCAGTAGTATAGGAGGACAGGGAACCTACGAGCAGTACTTC
>TRBJ2-7|TRBV18|.|.
CASSPTRVQYEQYF
TGTGCCAGCTCCCCGACTAGGGTTCAATACGAGCAGTACTTC
>TRBJ2-3|TRBV6-5|.|.
CASSYSITPGGTQYF
TGTGCCAGCAGTTACTCGATAACTCCCGGCGGTACGCAGTATTTT
>TRBJ2-7|TRBV7-9|.|.
CASSVPGQSYEQYF
TGTGCCAGCAGCGTACCGGGACAAAGCTACGAGCAGTACTTC
>TRBJ2-1|TRBV29-1|once|TRBD2
CSVRLARHEQFF
TGCAGCGTTCGACTAGCGCGCCATGAGCAGTTCTTC
>TRBJ1-2|TRBV19|.|.
CASSIERSRDYGYTF
TGTGCCAGTAGTATAGAGCGGTCCAGGGACTATGGCTACACCTTC